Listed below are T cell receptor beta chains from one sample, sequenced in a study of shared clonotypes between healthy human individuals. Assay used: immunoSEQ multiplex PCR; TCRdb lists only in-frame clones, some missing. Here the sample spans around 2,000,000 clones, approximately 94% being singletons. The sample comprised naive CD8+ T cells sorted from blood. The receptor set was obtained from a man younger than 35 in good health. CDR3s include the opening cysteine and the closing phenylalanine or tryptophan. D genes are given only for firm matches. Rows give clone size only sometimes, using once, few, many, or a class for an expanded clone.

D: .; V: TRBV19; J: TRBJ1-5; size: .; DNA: TGTGCCAGTAGTATAAAACAGGCCAATCAGCCCCAGCATTTT; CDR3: CASSIKQANQPQHF
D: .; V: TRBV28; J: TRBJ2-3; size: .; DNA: TGTGCCAGCAGCCTGACAGGCGGCGATACGCAGTATTTT; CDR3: CASSLTGGDTQYF
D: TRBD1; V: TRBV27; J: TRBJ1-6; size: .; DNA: TGTGCCAGCAGTTTAGGACAGGGGGGACTCCCCCTCCACTTT; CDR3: CASSLGQGGLPLHF
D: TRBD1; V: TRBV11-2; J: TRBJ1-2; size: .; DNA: TGTGCCAGCAGCTCCACAGGGACAGTATCTACCCTCGGCTATGGCTACACCTTC; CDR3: CASSSTGTVSTLGYGYTF
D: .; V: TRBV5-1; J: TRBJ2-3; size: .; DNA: TGCGCCAGCAGCTTGGACAGACCTCCGGATACGCAGTATTTT; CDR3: CASSLDRPPDTQYF
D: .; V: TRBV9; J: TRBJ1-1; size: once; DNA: TGTGCCAGCAGCGTAGGAGTTCTCACTGAAGCTTTCTTT; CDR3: CASSVGVLTEAFF
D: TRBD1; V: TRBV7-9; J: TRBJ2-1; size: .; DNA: TGTGCCAGCAGCTTAGCGGGGACAGTAAATGAGCAGTTCTTC; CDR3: CASSLAGTVNEQFF
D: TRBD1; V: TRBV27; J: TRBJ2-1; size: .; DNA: TGTGCCAGCAGTTCAATCGACAGGGTAGCACAGGATGAGCAGTTCTTC; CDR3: CASSSIDRVAQDEQFF
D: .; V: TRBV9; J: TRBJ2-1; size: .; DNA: TGTGCCAGCAGCGTAGAGACTGGGGCTGTCTACAATGAGCAGTTCTTC; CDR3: CASSVETGAVYNEQFF
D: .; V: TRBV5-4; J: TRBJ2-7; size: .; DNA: TGTGCCAGCAGCCCCCAGGACCTATCCTACGAGCAGTACTTC; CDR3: CASSPQDLSYEQYF
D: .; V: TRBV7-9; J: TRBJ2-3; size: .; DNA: TGTGCCAGCAGCTTAGCTCTAGGAGGCCTAGCAGATACGCAGTATTTT; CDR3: CASSLALGGLADTQYF
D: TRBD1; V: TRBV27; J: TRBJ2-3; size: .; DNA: TGTGCCAGCAGTTCCGACAGGGTAGATACGCAGTATTTT; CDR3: CASSSDRVDTQYF
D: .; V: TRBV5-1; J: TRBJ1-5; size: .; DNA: TGCGCCAGCAAGAATCAGCCCCAGCATTTT; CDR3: CASKNQPQHF
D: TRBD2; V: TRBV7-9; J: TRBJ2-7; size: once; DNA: TGTGCCAGCAGCTCAAAATATAGCGGGGGGGCGGCCGAGCAGTACTTC; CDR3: CASSSKYSGGAAEQYF
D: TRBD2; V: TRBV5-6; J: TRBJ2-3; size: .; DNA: TGTGCCAGCAGCTTGGTCTGGCGGGAGAGTATAGATACGCAGTATTTT; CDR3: CASSLVWRESIDTQYF
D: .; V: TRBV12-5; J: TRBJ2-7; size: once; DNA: TGTGCCGCCGGGTTGACCTACGAGCAGTACTTC; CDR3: CAAGLTYEQYF
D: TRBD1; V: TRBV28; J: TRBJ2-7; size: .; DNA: TGTGCCAGCAGTTTAACAGGGGGACGATACGAGCAGTACTTC; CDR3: CASSLTGGRYEQYF
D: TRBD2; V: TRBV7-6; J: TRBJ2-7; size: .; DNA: TGTGCCAGCAGCTTAGAGCGGGGAGCCTACGAGCAGTACTTC; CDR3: CASSLERGAYEQYF
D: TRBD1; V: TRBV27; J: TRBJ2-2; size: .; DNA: TGTGCCAGCAGTTGGGGGACAGCACAAACCGGGGAGCTGTTTTTT; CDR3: CASSWGTAQTGELFF
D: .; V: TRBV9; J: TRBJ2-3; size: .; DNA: TGTGCCAGCAGCGTAGGTTTTTTTGGTGGCGGGGCCTCCCCCACAGATACGCAGTATTTT; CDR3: CASSVGFFGGGASPTDTQYF
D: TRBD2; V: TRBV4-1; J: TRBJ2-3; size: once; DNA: TGCGCCAGCAGCCAAGATTTTACTAGCGGGATGATGGATACGCAGTATTTT; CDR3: CASSQDFTSGMMDTQYF
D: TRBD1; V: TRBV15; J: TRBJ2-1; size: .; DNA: TGTGCCACCACCTCTCAGACAGGGAATGAGCAGTTCTTC; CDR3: CATTSQTGNEQFF
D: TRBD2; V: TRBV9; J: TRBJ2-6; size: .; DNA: TGTGCCAGCAGCGTAGGACTAGCGGGGGCAGGTGGGGCCAACGTCCTGACTTTC; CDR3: CASSVGLAGAGGANVLTF
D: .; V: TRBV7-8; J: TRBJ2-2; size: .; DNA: TGTGCCAGCAGCTTTGAGACCGTGGACACCGGGGAGCTGTTTTTT; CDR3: CASSFETVDTGELFF
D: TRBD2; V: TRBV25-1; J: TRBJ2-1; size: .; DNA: TGTGCCAGCAGTGACGGGGCGGGAGGCGGTGAGCAGTTCTTC; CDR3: CASSDGAGGGEQFF
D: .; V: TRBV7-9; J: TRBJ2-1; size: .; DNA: TGTGCCAGCAGCTTAGACCCCAATGAGCAGTTCTTC; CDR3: CASSLDPNEQFF
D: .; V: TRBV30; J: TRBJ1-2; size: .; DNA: TGTGCCTGGAGTGTGGGAGGGGGTTATGGCTACACCTTC; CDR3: CAWSVGGGYGYTF
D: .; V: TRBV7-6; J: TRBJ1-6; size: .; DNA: TGTGCCAGCAGCTTAGGGGGGGTGGGCTATAATTCACCCCTCCACTTT; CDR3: CASSLGGVGYNSPLHF
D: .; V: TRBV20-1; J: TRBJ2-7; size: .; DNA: TGCAGTGCTAAGAGGTATAGCGAGCAGTACTTC; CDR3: CSAKRYSEQYF
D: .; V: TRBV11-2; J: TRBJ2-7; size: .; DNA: TGTGCCAGCAGCTCAAATCCCGTGGAGGGAACCTACGAGCAGTACTTC; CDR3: CASSSNPVEGTYEQYF
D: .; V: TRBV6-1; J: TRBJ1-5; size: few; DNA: TGTGCCAGCAGTCCTGGGAGGCAGGGGAATCAGCCCCAGCATTTT; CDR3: CASSPGRQGNQPQHF
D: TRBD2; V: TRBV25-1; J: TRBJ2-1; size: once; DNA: TGTGCCAGCAGTCCTAAGCGGGAGGAGGTCAATGAGCAGTTCTTC; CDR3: CASSPKREEVNEQFF
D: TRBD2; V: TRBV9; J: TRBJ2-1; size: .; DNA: TGTGCCAGCAGCTTTAGCGGGGGGGGCAATGAGCAGTTCTTC; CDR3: CASSFSGGGNEQFF
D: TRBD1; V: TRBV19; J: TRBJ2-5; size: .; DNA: TGTGCCAGTAGTATAGATGGGGACAGGGGTGAGACCCAGTACTTC; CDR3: CASSIDGDRGETQYF
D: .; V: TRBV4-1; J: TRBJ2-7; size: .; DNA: TGCGCCAGCAGCCACTCAGGTCTGGGCTACGAGCAGTACTTC; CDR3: CASSHSGLGYEQYF
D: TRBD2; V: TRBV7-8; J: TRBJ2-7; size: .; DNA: TGTGCCTCCCACAAGCGGGACTCCTACGAGCAGTACTTC; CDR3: CASHKRDSYEQYF
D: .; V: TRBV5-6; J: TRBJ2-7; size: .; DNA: TGTGCCAGCAGCTTGGGTGCGGACTTCTACGAGCAGTACTTC; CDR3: CASSLGADFYEQYF
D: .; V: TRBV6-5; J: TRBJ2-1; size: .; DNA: TGTGCCAGCAGTTACGCGTCCAGGGTAAATGAGCAGTTCTTC; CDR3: CASSYASRVNEQFF
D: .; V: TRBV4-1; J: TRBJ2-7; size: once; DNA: TGCGCCAGCAGCCACACGATAGGGAACTACGAGCAGTACTTC; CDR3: CASSHTIGNYEQYF
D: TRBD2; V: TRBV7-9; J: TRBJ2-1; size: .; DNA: TGTGCCAGCAGCTTTGCGGTTGGGGCGGGAGGAGGCGATGAGCAGTTCTTC; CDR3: CASSFAVGAGGGDEQFF